The 13 T cell receptor beta chains below all came from one sample that was sequenced in a study of T cells in Graves' hyperthyroidism and ophthalmopathy. Amplification yielded TCR beta CDR3 regions, with RNA transcripts as the source. The TCR CDR3 first-round RT-PCR relied on the HTBI primer set. TCRdb reprocessed the multiplex PCR reads with MiXCR, giving one entry per CDR3 protein. The data show 250,000 to 400,000 distinct CDR3 sequences, with approximately 13% seen just once and 30% to 35% held by the top ten. Sequenced: blood. The receptors stem from a woman in her forties with Graves' ophthalmopathy.

At least ten counts were recorded for this clonotype. This chain joins TRBV15 and TRBJ2-3, with TRBD2 matching 10 bases. The ends lost 5 bases at V and 1 base at J; junction bases unmatched: 6. This CDR3 is built from 16 residues. The germline V gene has CDR1 LNHNV and CDR2 YYDKDF (reference sequence). CDR3 sequence (DNA): TGTGCCACCAGCCTTCGACTAGCGGGCCGCACAGATACGCAGTATTTT. Its protein is CATSLRLAGRTDTQYF.

This rearrangement joins TRBV7-2 to TRBJ1-5, with 7 nucleotides matching TRBD1. Germline-derived CDR1 and CDR2 are SGHTA and FQGNSA. The trim removed 5 bases at V and 3 bases at J, leaving 7 bases unmatched. This CDR3 contains 15 residues. The CDR3 nucleotides read TGTGCCAGCAGCACCCGGGGACAGTCCAATCAGCCCCAGCATTTT. Translated, it gives CASSTRGQSNQPQHF.

In its sample, this clonotype was seen a few times. This sequence joins TRBV25-1 and TRBJ1-2, with TRBD1 identical over 12 bases. The CDR3 spans 16 residues. Germline assignment: CDR1 MGHDK and CDR2 SYGVNS. The junction had 6 bases not matched to a gene; V was cut back by 3 bases and J by 4 bases. The CDR3 protein is CASSDPGQGAVYGYTF. The CDR3 bases are TGTGCCAGCAGTGATCCGGGACAGGGGGCGGTCTATGGCTACACCTTC.

With regard to this clonotype: This may be a read error: a much more frequent sequence differs by one nucleotide. The rearrangement uses TRBV11-2 and TRBJ1-2; maybe TRBD1 (6 bases). This CDR3 contains 16 residues. CDR1 is SGHAT, CDR2 FQNNGV, per germline. The CDR3 DNA reads TGTGCCAGCAGCTCCCCCGAACTCACAGGGTGGTATGACTACACCTTC. This codes for CASSSPELTGWYDYTF.

The V and J genes are TRBV4-1 and TRBJ1-4, with no clear D. V was shortened by 1 base and J by 9 bases, with 6 bases between the two germline ends. The CDR3 loop spans 12 amino acids. Per germline, CDR1 MGHRA and CDR2 YSYEKL. The CDR3 sequence: CASSQAAQKLFF. CDR3 sequence (DNA): TGCGCCAGCAGCCAAGCTGCCCAAAAACTGTTTTTT.

The chain joins TRBV20-1 to TRBJ2-1; 11 nucleotides agree with TRBD2. Germline V lookup: CDR1 DFQATT, CDR2 SNEGSKA (reference sequence). The CDR3 contains 13 residues. CDR3 DNA: TGCAGGAGCCCGGGACTAGCGGACAATGAGCAGTTCTTC. Protein: CRSPGLADNEQFF.

This clonotype has just a few counts. This rearrangement joins TRBV30 to TRBJ1-5; D is unresolved. Deletions cut 3 bases from V and 6 bases from J, with 15 bases between. Germline V gene sequence: CDR1 GTSNPN, CDR2 SVGIG (reference sequence). The CDR3 contains 14 residues. Here the CDR3 reads CAWSASGFSQPQHF. Written as DNA, the CDR3 is TGTGCCTGGAGCGCTAGTGGGTTTAGTCAGCCCCAGCATTTT.

This clonotype occurred many times. The chain uses TRBV12-3 or TRBV12-4 and TRBJ2-3; D not certain. V gave up 5 bases and J gave up 0 bases, with 9 bases separating them. The CDR3 length is 14 residues. The CDR3 nucleotides read TGTGCCAGCAGTCCCGGACCTAGCACAGATACGCAGTATTTT. Amino acids: CASSPGPSTDTQYF.

This clonotype was observed at least ten times. The chain uses TRBV29-1 and TRBJ1-4; D call uncertain. CDR1 and CDR2 (germline): SQVTM, ANQGSEA. V lost 3 bases and J lost 6, with 8 bases in between. The CDR3 runs to 12 residues. CDR3 bases: TGCAGCGTTGATCCGGGAGATGAAAAACTGTTTTTT. Encoded protein: CSVDPGDEKLFF.

In this sample, this clonotype turned up many times. J is TRBJ2-4 and V is TRBV10-2; a possible D gene is TRBD2 (5 bases). CDR3 length: 16 amino acids. Deletions cut 1 base from V and 1 base from J, with 11 bases between. Germline V lookup: CDR1 WSHSY, CDR2 SAAADI. The CDR3 reads CASSEFGSVAKNIQYF. The CDR3 DNA reads as TGCGCCAGCAGTGAGTTTGGGAGTGTGGCCAAAAACATTCAGTACTTC.

This clonotype was picked up a small number of times. The V and J genes are TRBV29-1 and TRBJ2-5; 7 bases align to TRBD2. V trimming: 5 bases; J trimming: 5 bases; junction bases outside the gene matches: 8. This CDR3 region has 13 residues. Germline-derived CDR1 and CDR2 are SQVTM and ANQGSEA. The CDR3, as DNA: TGCAGCGTTCCGATTGGGAGGGGTGAGACCCAGTACTTC. It translates to CSVPIGRGETQYF.

This clonotype was found many times. V is TRBV6-1 and J is TRBJ2-3; TRBD1 matches at 8 bases. Trimming at V came to 10 bases and at J to 2 bases, leaving 8 bases not matched to a gene. In germline, CDR1 is MNHNS, CDR2 SASEGT. This CDR3 has 14 amino acids. The CDR3 reads CATSGTGYTDTQYF. The CDR3 bases are TGTGCCACCTCCGGGACAGGCTACACAGATACGCAGTATTTT.

This clonotype has a single count. CDR3 loop: CSVVGPNTGELFF. CDR3 in DNA: TGCAGCGTTGTAGGGCCGAACACCGGGGAGCTGTTTTTT. V is TRBV29-1 and J is TRBJ2-2; D call uncertain. CDR3 length: 13 amino acids. Looked up from germline, CDR1 is SQVTM and CDR2 is ANQGSEA. Trimming took off 4 bases at V and 0 bases at J, with 6 bases between the two ends.